This T cell receptor (beta chain) was sequenced during a study of T cell clonotyping in hematopoietic cell transplantation (dated by TCRdb to the early 2020s). For the wider study: Pretransplant samples from recipients were collected after cytoreduction. In the study, approximately 140 blood samples were gathered from 35 consecutive transplant recipients and their related donors. Patients were recruited between 2015 and January 2017 and followed until September 2020 or death. Broad study findings and their caveats: A decrease in recipient TCR diversity was observed after transplant, and a progressive increase in pathologically expanded clonotypes was seen from day 30 to day 180. Only a small fraction of recipient repertoires overlapped donor repertoires, with over 95% appearing de novo at the given depth. Donor and pretransplant recipient Inverse Simpson Index values predicted broader posttransplant TCR repertoire diversity. The sample size was limited, and because cells were not sorted, the contributions of CD4 and CD8 repertoires could not be separated.

With the immunoSEQ assay, which is a bias-controlled multiplex PCR relying on V- and J-specific primers, TCR beta CDR3 regions were amplified from genomic DNA. A second PCR step added a proprietary barcode and Illumina adapter sequences to the CDR3 amplicons. CDR3 libraries were sequenced on an Illumina MiSeq instrument. As for how the authors treated the data: Export and quality control were performed with immunoSEQ Analyzer 3.0, and downstream analyses were performed with R Bioconductor and Immunarch. Only productive rearrangements within the normalized downsampled data set were used in the calculation of repertoire metrics. In the normalized cohort, clonotypes with more than 5 templates were defined as pathologically expanded. The Inverse Simpson Index was used to measure repertoire diversity. CMV-specificity analyses were carried out on the non-normalized data set to capture all clonotypes. TCRdb took this table from immuneACCESS and kept in-frame rearrangements with V and J called. Such tables lack part of the clones; where checked against another copy, unresolved V genes explain under half of the gap, and the rest is unexplained. The V and J calls and clone size are taken from that table; D and trimming were inferred from the DNA. The sample records roughly 45,000 clones, 80% to 90% of which are singletons. Roughly 6% of the sample comes from the top ten.

The intended sense of this specimen's time point label: recipient sample about 28 days before transplant, after cytoreduction. Blood from recipients was drawn about 28 days before transplant and again at days 30, 100 and 180 after transplant. Using Nuclei Lysis Solution, genomic DNA was extracted from unfractionated peripheral blood mononuclear cells that were either fresh or cryopreserved. The germline V gene specifies MGHRA as CDR1 and YSYEKL as CDR2. The CDR3 spans 15 residues, from the cysteine through the phenylalanine. Left in the record is the CDR3 DNA by itself, 45 bases read in frame from the first base. Trimming accounts for 0 bases at V and 4 bases at J, while the number of junction bases matched to no gene is 5. A remark on this clone: No antigen is known for it. Base qualities are not recorded, but no much larger clone differs from it by a single base.

The rearrangement joined TRBV4-1 to TRBJ2-7; the junction holds 8 bases that match TRBD2. Here the sequenced sample was peripheral blood mononuclear cells, taken before stem cell transplant. This clonotype was sampled from a man aged 55 to 69 with biphenotypic leukemia. Some clones in this sample may be carry-over from other donors' samples. The CDR3 sequence is CASSQDITSGYEQYF. Here is the DNA: TGCGCCAGCAGCCAAGATATAACTAGCGGATACGAGCAGTACTTC.